The entry that follows covers one TCR beta chain sequence. This sample was included in a study of blood T cell repertoires in COVID-19. Study in general: Sources were T cells, B-cell-depleted T cells, or PBMCs; the material itself was cDNA or gDNA.

CDR1 is SGHVS, CDR2 FNYEAQ, per germline. V gave up 5 bases and J gave up 2 bases; unmatched junction bases: 2. The CDR3 length is 13 residues. The table came from immunoSEQ multiplex PCR; TCRdb's copy has only in-frame clones and leaves some out. The sample contains 210,000 or so clones, 80% of which appear only once. Sequencing input: PBMCs or T cells enriched from blood (not recorded which). The receptor comes from a man aged 25 to 40 with acute COVID-19. The rearrangement uses TRBV7-6 and TRBJ2-5, with 7 bases lining up with TRBD1. The DNA for the CDR3 is TGTGCCAGCAGCGGGGGACAGCAAGAGACCCAGTACTTC. Protein: CASSGGQQETQYF.